This T cell receptor (beta chain) originates from a study of cytomegalovirus exposure and HLA in healthy donors. Study-level findings and limits: Across donors, presence/absence analyses took sequencing depth to be roughly uniform. The study designated around 150 TCR beta chains cytomegalovirus-associated.

Note on this clone: The antigen is unknown.

Vbeta (60) and Jbeta (13) primers were used in the PCR. Measured with immunoSEQ multiplex PCR; TCRdb has only the in-frame clones, and not every one. Here the sample spans 35,000 to 45,000 clones, more than 85% being singletons. With 6 bases clipped from V and 2 bases from J, the junction kept 3 bases outside the gene matches. From germline, CDR1 is SGHVS and CDR2 FQNEAQ. The CDR3 totals 13 residues. This sequence originates from a woman aged 18-35 years in good health and CMV-seronegative. This chain uses TRBV7-8 with TRBJ2-7; 8 nucleotides agree with TRBD1. Material: PBMCs. The CDR3 loop is CASRTGQAYEQYF. The CDR3 region has the DNA TGTGCCAGCAGAACGGGACAGGCCTACGAGCAGTACTTC. Full variable domain (outside the CDR3, taken from reference TRBV7-8 and TRBJ2-7): GAGVSQSPRYKVAKRGQDVALRCDPISGHVSLFWYQQALGQGPEFLTYFQNEAQLDKSGLPSDRFFAERPEGSVSTLKIQRTQQEDSAVYLCASRTGQAYEQYFGPGTRLTVT.